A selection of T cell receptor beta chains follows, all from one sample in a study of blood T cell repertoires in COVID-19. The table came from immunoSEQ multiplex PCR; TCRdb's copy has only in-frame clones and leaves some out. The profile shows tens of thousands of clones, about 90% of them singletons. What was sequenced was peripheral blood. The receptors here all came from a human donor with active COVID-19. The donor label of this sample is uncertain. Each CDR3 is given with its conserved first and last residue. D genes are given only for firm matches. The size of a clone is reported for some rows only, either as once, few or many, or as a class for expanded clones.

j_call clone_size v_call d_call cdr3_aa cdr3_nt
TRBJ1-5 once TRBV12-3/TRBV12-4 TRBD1 CATRGGNNQPQHF TGTGCCACCAGGGGGGGAAATAATCAGCCCCAGCATTTT
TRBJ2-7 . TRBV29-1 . CSARTPPYEQYF TGCAGCGCCCGGACACCCCCCTACGAGCAGTACTTC
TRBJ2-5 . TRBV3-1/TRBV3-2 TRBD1 CASSHQGARSQETQYF TGTGCCAGCAGCCACCAGGGGGCGCGGTCCCAAGAGACCCAGTACTTC
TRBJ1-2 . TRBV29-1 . CSVGGFDYGYTF TGCAGCGTTGGAGGGTTTGACTATGGCTACACCTTC
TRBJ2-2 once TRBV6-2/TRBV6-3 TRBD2 CASSYPSGGASTGELFF TGTGCCAGCAGTTACCCAAGCGGGGGGGCGAGCACCGGGGAGCTGTTTTTT
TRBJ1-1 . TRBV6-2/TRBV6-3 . CASSVTGRNTEAFF TGTGCCAGCAGTGTAACAGGGCGTAACACTGAAGCTTTCTTT
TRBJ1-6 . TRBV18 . CASSPGTGGSPLHF TGTGCCAGCTCACCGGGGACTGGAGGTTCACCCCTCCACTTT
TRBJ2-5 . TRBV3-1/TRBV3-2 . CASSQRGQFQETQYF TGTGCCAGCAGCCAACGTGGACAGTTCCAAGAGACCCAGTACTTC
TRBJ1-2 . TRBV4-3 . CASSPNVAGTGNGYTF TGCGCCAGCAGCCCTAACGTTGCGGGCACAGGGAATGGCTACACCTTC
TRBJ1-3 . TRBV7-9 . CASSPVGAGTGNTIYF TGTGCCAGCAGCCCGGTGGGGGCAGGCACTGGAAACACCATATATTTT
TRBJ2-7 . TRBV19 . CASSDREAYEQYF TGTGCCAGTAGTGACAGAGAAGCCTACGAGCAGTACTTC
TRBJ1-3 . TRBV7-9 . CASSDTPGNTIYF TGTGCCAGCAGCGATACACCGGGAAACACCATATATTTT
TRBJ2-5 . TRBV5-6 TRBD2 CASSSGTSEETQYF TGTGCCAGCAGCTCAGGGACTAGCGAGGAGACCCAGTACTTC
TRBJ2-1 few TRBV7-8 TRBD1 CASSIRDRHSYNEQFF TGTGCCAGCAGCATACGGGACAGGCACTCCTACAATGAGCAGTTCTTC
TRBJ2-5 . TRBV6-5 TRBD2 CASRAGTSGGETQYF TGTGCCAGCAGAGCCGGGACTAGCGGGGGAGAGACCCAGTACTTC
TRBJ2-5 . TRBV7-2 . CASSLAGRRETQYF TGTGCCAGCAGCTTAGCGGGCAGGAGGGAGACCCAGTACTTC
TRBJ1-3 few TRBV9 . CASSVAGGLRSGNTIYF TGTGCCAGCAGCGTAGCTGGCGGTCTGCGCTCTGGAAACACCATATATTTT
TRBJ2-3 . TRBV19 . CASSIGQNTDTQYF TGTGCCAGTAGTATAGGACAGAACACAGATACGCAGTATTTT
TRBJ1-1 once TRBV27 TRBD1 CASTRQGNTEAFF TGTGCCAGCACCCGACAGGGGAACACTGAAGCTTTCTTT
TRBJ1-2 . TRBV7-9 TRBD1 CASSLDRGSGYGYTF TGTGCCAGCAGCCTGGACAGGGGAAGTGGGTATGGCTACACCTTC
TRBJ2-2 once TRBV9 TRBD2 CASSVSGGRSTGELFF TGTGCCAGCAGCGTTAGCGGGGGCCGTTCCACCGGGGAGCTGTTTTTT
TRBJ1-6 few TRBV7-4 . CASSPPGSPLHF TGTGCCAGCAGCCCCCCAGGGTCACCCCTCCACTTT
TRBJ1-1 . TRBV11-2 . CASSLGAGTEAFF TGTGCCAGCAGCTTAGGAGCAGGGACTGAAGCTTTCTTT
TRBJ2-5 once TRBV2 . CASIGQPGGEETQYF TGTGCCAGCATTGGCCAGCCGGGTGGTGAAGAGACCCAGTACTTC
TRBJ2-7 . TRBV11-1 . CASSLSSSSYEQYF TGTGCCAGCAGCTTGTCTAGTAGCTCCTACGAGCAGTACTTC
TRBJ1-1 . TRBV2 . CASNDQSARAFF TGTGCCAGCAATGACCAATCCGCCAGAGCTTTCTTT
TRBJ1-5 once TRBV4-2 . CASSHGNQPQHF TGTGCCAGCAGCCACGGGAATCAGCCCCAGCATTTT
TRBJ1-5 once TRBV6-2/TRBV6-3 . CASSSNSLNHQPQHF TGTGCCAGCAGTTCAAACTCCCTAAACCATCAGCCCCAGCATTTT
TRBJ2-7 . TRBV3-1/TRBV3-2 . CASSRIGEVSYEQYF TGTGCCAGCAGCCGGATCGGGGAAGTCTCCTACGAGCAGTACTTC
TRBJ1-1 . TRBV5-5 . CASSRQSMNTEAFF TGTGCCAGCAGCCGACAGTCCATGAACACTGAAGCTTTCTTT
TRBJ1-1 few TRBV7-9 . CASSTGLNTEAFF TGTGCCAGTTCAACAGGACTGAACACTGAAGCTTTCTTT
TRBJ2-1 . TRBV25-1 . CASTAYNEQFF TGTGCCAGCACCGCCTACAATGAGCAGTTCTTC
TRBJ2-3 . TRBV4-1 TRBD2 CASSRLLGAGGPDTQYF TGCGCCAGCAGCCGCCTCCTAGGGGCGGGGGGGCCTGATACGCAGTATTTT
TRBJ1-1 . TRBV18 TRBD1 CASSPLATGTGDTEAFF TGTGCCAGCTCACCACTAGCGACCGGGACAGGCGACACTGAAGCTTTCTTT
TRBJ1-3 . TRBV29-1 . CSLEGGISGNTIYF TGCAGCCTCGAGGGAGGGATCTCTGGAAACACCATATATTTT
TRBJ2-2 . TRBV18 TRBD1 CASSPPGQEITGELFF TGTGCCAGCTCACCACCGGGACAGGAAATCACCGGGGAGCTGTTTTTT
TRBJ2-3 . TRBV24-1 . CATSDPGLADTQYF TGTGCCACCAGTGATCCAGGACTCGCAGATACGCAGTATTTT
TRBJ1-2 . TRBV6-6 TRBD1 CASSYRTGNYGYTF TGTGCCAGCAGTTATAGGACAGGAAACTATGGCTACACCTTC
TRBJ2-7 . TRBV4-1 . CASSHPARGSYEQYF TGCGCCAGCAGCCACCCCGCCCGGGGATCCTACGAGCAGTACTTC
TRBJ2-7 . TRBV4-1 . CARNRGGPHEQYF TGCGCCAGAAACAGGGGGGGGCCGCACGAGCAGTACTTC
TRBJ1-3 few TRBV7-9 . CAGQGTQEAGNTIYF TGTGCCGGTCAGGGCACCCAGGAAGCTGGAAACACCATATATTTT
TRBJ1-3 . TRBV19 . CASSIRVGRQAGNTIYF TGTGCCAGTAGTATCAGGGTCGGGCGGCAGGCTGGAAACACCATATATTTT
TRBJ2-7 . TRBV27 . CATQSPYEQYF TGTGCCACCCAGTCACCCTACGAGCAGTACTTC
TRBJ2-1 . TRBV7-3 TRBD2 CASSLTSGAYNEQFF TGTGCCAGCAGCTTAACTAGCGGGGCATACAATGAGCAGTTCTTC
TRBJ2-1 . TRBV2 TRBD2 CASSYSELAGQFF TGTGCCAGCAGTTACTCCGAACTAGCGGGTCAGTTCTTC
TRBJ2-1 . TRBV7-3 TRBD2 CASSLTGGSYNEQFF TGTGCCAGCAGCTTAACCGGGGGGTCCTACAATGAGCAGTTCTTC
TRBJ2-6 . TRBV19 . CASRATGSTGANVLTF TGTGCCAGTAGGGCGACAGGCTCCACTGGGGCCAACGTCCTGACTTTC
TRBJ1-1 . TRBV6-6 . CASKGGSGTEAFF TGTGCCAGCAAAGGAGGCAGCGGCACTGAAGCTTTCTTT
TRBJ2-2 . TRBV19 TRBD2 CATTGLAGWVTGELFF TGTGCCACCACGGGACTAGCGGGGTGGGTCACCGGGGAGCTGTTTTTT
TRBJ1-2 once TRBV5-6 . CASSLAREEENYGYTF TGTGCCAGCAGCTTGGCCAGGGAGGAAGAAAACTATGGCTACACCTTC
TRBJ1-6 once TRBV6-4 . CASSDSGRADSPLHF TGTGCCAGCAGTGACTCGGGCAGGGCGGATTCACCCCTCCACTTT
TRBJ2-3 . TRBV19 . CASSGPNGATQYF TGTGCCAGTAGTGGGCCAAATGGGGCTACGCAGTATTTT
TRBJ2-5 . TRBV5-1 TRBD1 CASSLGQGPETQYF TGCGCCAGCAGCTTGGGACAGGGTCCAGAGACCCAGTACTTC
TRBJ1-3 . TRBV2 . CASSDSGVMSGNTIYF TGTGCCAGCAGTGATAGTGGAGTAATGTCTGGAAACACCATATATTTT
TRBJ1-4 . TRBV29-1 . CSVAEQGREKLFF TGCAGCGTGGCAGAACAGGGAAGAGAAAAACTGTTTTTT
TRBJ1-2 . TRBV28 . CASSAGTNYGYTF TGTGCCAGCAGTGCCGGGACAAACTATGGCTACACCTTC
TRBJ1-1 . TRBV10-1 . CASSLRRGLLGSEAFF TGCGCCAGCAGTCTCCGCCGCGGGTTACTAGGTTCTGAAGCTTTCTTT
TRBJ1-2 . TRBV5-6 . CASSPVEGYTNYGYTF TGTGCCAGCAGCCCGGTCGAGGGATACACTAACTATGGCTACACCTTC
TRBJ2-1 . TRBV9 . CASSSTLVGQGDEGQFF TGTGCCAGCAGCTCCACCCTTGTGGGCCAAGGAGACGAGGGGCAGTTCTTC